The sample holds one count of the clone carrying this T cell receptor beta chain. Its target is unknown. The CDR3 contains 15 residues. The germline V gene encodes CDR1 MNHEY and CDR2 SMNVEV (reference sequence). V lost 3 bases and J 1 base, leaving 13 bases between the germline ends. Libraries were prepared by immunoSEQ multiplex PCR; TCRdb keeps only in-frame clonotypes and omits some of them. The data contain 25,000 to 35,000 clones, approximately 90% of them seen just once; the ten biggest clones take up 4.8%. This specimen belongs to a study of chemoradiotherapy in HPV16-positive cancers. General study results and limits: In HPV16-positive patients, HPV-responsive T-cell expansion tracked better recurrence-free survival.

The rearrangement joins TRBV27 to TRBJ2-7, with D tentatively TRBD2 (6 bases). This clonotype originated in a human donor with HPV-associated anogenital cancer. The source was blood, collected from a patient who underwent chemoradiotherapy. CDR3 residues: CASSLRGSNSYEQYF. The CDR3 DNA reads TGTGCCAGCAGTTTGCGGGGCTCAAATTCCTACGAGCAGTACTTC.